This is a list of T cell receptor beta chains from one sample in a study of T-cell memory formation after mild COVID-19. TCRdb reprocessed the 5' RACE reads via MiXCR and lists one record per CDR3 protein. In the table there are fewer than 300,000 distinct CDR3 sequences, roughly 18% of which are singletons. Sequencing was performed on PBMCs or a T cell subset sorted from them (not recorded which). These receptors were collected from a man aged 18 to 30 who had mild COVID-19 (a few samples of this study predate the infection). Cell type and time point are not known. Each CDR3 is given with its conserved first and last residue. Fields, in order: J gene, V gene, clone size, CDR3 protein. Size values are once, few and many counts, or a class for expanded clones, and some rows have none.

TRBJ1-2	TRBV2	-	CASSVRGLSYGYTF
TRBJ2-4	TRBV6-5	once	CASSSERENIQYF
TRBJ2-1	TRBV11-2	many	CASSSSSLREQFF
TRBJ2-4	TRBV11-2	few	CASSAGTENIQYF
TRBJ2-5	TRBV12-3/TRBV12-4	many	CASSPLAGGLGTQYF
TRBJ2-7	TRBV20-1	-	CSAQKRGPSYEQYF
TRBJ2-5	TRBV6-6	few	CASSGRDNQETQYF
TRBJ1-6	TRBV29-1	-	CSVRDRGNSPLHF
TRBJ1-5	TRBV2	-	CASSATAPPQHF
TRBJ2-2	TRBV5-1	many	CASSRSVQLNTGELFF
TRBJ2-3	TRBV20-1	few	CSAARGHSDTQYF
TRBJ1-1	TRBV6-1	-	CASRPRGTGGYTEAFF
TRBJ2-3	TRBV5-1	many	CASSFGSSGLTDTQYF
TRBJ1-5	TRBV4-2	-	CASSQDRDYNQPQHF
TRBJ1-6	TRBV5-5	-	CASSWGSLSPLHF
TRBJ2-4	TRBV11-2	few	CASSFGTGDNIQYF
TRBJ1-1	TRBV20-1	few	CSASPPTRGVAEAFF
TRBJ1-1	TRBV4-3	-	CASSQVRWGSDTEAFF
TRBJ1-6	TRBV18	few	CASSQGNSPLHF
TRBJ1-3	TRBV4-1	few	CASSQEELMNSGNTIYF
TRBJ2-3	TRBV3-1	-	CASSAHLAGGLDTQYF
TRBJ2-5	TRBV29-1	-	CSVGEGTQYF
TRBJ2-2	TRBV7-8	few	CASSLEAGELFF
TRBJ2-1	TRBV12-3/TRBV12-4	many	CASRRLSGGYNEQFF
TRBJ1-2	TRBV25-1	few	CASSRTGTPNYGYTF
TRBJ2-5	TRBV7-2	-	CASSSPRRAGLIQETQYF
TRBJ1-2	TRBV20-1	-	CSAREGTGLHYGYTF
TRBJ2-7	TRBV5-1	-	CASSSGDSSYEQYF
TRBJ2-1	TRBV5-1	-	CASSSGGNTYNEQFF
TRBJ1-1	TRBV5-4	few	CASSLEDREAFF
TRBJ1-1	TRBV3-1	-	CASSHRDRKGTEAFF
TRBJ2-3	TRBV4-2	few	CASSQDGGDGYSTDTQYF
TRBJ2-7	TRBV5-1	-	CASSLAGGPSYEQYF
TRBJ1-2	TRBV12-3/TRBV12-4	few	CASSRDRGRGGYTF
TRBJ2-1	TRBV11-2	-	CASSDRVSYNEQFF
TRBJ1-2	TRBV19	-	CASSMTGGYTF
TRBJ2-3	TRBV12-3/TRBV12-4	-	CASSPTHISYTDTQYF
TRBJ2-1	TRBV6-5	-	CASSYPGLAGNSSYNEQFF
TRBJ1-2	TRBV27	many	CASRRTGRDGYTF
TRBJ1-1	TRBV11-2	-	CASSLTSGLNTEAFF
TRBJ1-5	TRBV7-9	-	CASSSGQSWEPQHF
TRBJ2-1	TRBV2	many	CASSEDDSYNEQFF